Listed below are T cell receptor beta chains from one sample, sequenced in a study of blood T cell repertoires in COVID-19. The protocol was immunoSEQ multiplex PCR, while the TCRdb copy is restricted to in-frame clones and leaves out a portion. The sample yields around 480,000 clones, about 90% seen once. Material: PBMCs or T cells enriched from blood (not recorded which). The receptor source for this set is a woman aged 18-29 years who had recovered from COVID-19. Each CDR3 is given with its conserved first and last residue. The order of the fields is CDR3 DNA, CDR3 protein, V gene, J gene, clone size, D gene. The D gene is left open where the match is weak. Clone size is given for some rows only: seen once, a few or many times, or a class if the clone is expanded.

CDR3 DNA: TGTGCCAGCACCGCCCTAGCCTCCAGCTACAATGAGCAGTTCTTC
CDR3 protein: CASTALASSYNEQFF
V gene: TRBV2
J gene: TRBJ2-1
clone size: -
D gene: -

CDR3 DNA: TGTGCCAGCAGTCAGGGGACTAGCGGGGGGCCCTATGGAGAGCAGTTCTTC
CDR3 protein: CASSQGTSGGPYGEQFF
V gene: TRBV27
J gene: TRBJ2-1
clone size: once
D gene: TRBD2

CDR3 DNA: TGTGCCTGGAGTGCTGGGACAGTGAACTACGAGCAGTACTTC
CDR3 protein: CAWSAGTVNYEQYF
V gene: TRBV30
J gene: TRBJ2-7
clone size: once
D gene: TRBD1

CDR3 DNA: TGTGCCAGCAGTCGGGACAGGGGAAACTATGGCTACACCTTC
CDR3 protein: CASSRDRGNYGYTF
V gene: TRBV28
J gene: TRBJ1-2
clone size: -
D gene: TRBD1

CDR3 DNA: TGTGCCAGTAGTTCTGGGACACACCAAGAGACCCAGTACTTC
CDR3 protein: CASSSGTHQETQYF
V gene: TRBV19
J gene: TRBJ2-5
clone size: -
D gene: -

CDR3 DNA: TGTGCCGCACAATCCGGGGGTTTTTCACCCCTCCACTTT
CDR3 protein: CAAQSGGFSPLHF
V gene: TRBV10-3
J gene: TRBJ1-6
clone size: few
D gene: -

CDR3 DNA: TGTGCCAGCAGCGTCACAGATACGCAGTATTTT
CDR3 protein: CASSVTDTQYF
V gene: TRBV2
J gene: TRBJ2-3
clone size: -
D gene: -

CDR3 DNA: TGTGCCAGCAGCCTCTATTTGGGAGCCTTCCTCTCCTACGAGCAGTACTTC
CDR3 protein: CASSLYLGAFLSYEQYF
V gene: TRBV5-6
J gene: TRBJ2-7
clone size: -
D gene: -

CDR3 DNA: TGTGCCACCGAAGGGGAGCGGGGGGCCCCAGATACGCAGTATTTT
CDR3 protein: CATEGERGAPDTQYF
V gene: TRBV24-1
J gene: TRBJ2-3
clone size: -
D gene: TRBD2

CDR3 DNA: TGTGCCAGCGGGGGGGCCGGAGGCGAGGATACGCAGTATTTT
CDR3 protein: CASGGAGGEDTQYF
V gene: TRBV28
J gene: TRBJ2-3
clone size: -
D gene: -

CDR3 DNA: TGTGCCAGCAGCCTGGGAGCGGGAGCTGGGAGAGATACGCAGTATTTT
CDR3 protein: CASSLGAGAGRDTQYF
V gene: TRBV4-2
J gene: TRBJ2-3
clone size: -
D gene: TRBD2

CDR3 DNA: TGTGCCAGCACCCCAGACAGATCGGAGGAGACCCAGTACTTC
CDR3 protein: CASTPDRSEETQYF
V gene: TRBV6-6
J gene: TRBJ2-5
clone size: -
D gene: -

CDR3 DNA: TGTGCCAGCAGCTTTCAATATCAGCCCCAGCATTTT
CDR3 protein: CASSFQYQPQHF
V gene: TRBV5-6
J gene: TRBJ1-5
clone size: -
D gene: -

CDR3 DNA: TGTGCCAGCAGCTTTGGGGGGGGCACCAGCACAGATACGCAGTATTTT
CDR3 protein: CASSFGGGTSTDTQYF
V gene: TRBV5-5
J gene: TRBJ2-3
clone size: -
D gene: -

CDR3 DNA: TGTGCCAGCAGCTTCGAGGGTTTTGGGGAGACCCAGTACTTC
CDR3 protein: CASSFEGFGETQYF
V gene: TRBV7-2
J gene: TRBJ2-5
clone size: -
D gene: -

CDR3 DNA: TGTGCCCTCGGGGCAGGGGCATCCTACAATGAGCAGTTCTTC
CDR3 protein: CALGAGASYNEQFF
V gene: TRBV6-5
J gene: TRBJ2-1
clone size: -
D gene: -

CDR3 DNA: TGCAGCGCAGAAAGCGGTGAAAAACTGTTTTTT
CDR3 protein: CSAESGEKLFF
V gene: TRBV29-1
J gene: TRBJ1-4
clone size: -
D gene: -

CDR3 DNA: TGTGCCAGCAGCTCCAACAGGGAAAGTGCTAATGAAAAACTGTTTTTT
CDR3 protein: CASSSNRESANEKLFF
V gene: TRBV7-9
J gene: TRBJ1-4
clone size: -
D gene: -

CDR3 DNA: TGTGCCAGCAGAGAGCGGGGGGCCCACTACGAGCAGTACTTC
CDR3 protein: CASRERGAHYEQYF
V gene: TRBV28
J gene: TRBJ2-7
clone size: -
D gene: TRBD2

CDR3 DNA: TGTGCCTGGGAACTTGGGACAGGGATTTATGGCTACACCTTC
CDR3 protein: CAWELGTGIYGYTF
V gene: TRBV30
J gene: TRBJ1-2
clone size: -
D gene: TRBD1

CDR3 DNA: TGTGCCTGGAGTTCACCGGACAGGCGCGAGCAGTACTTC
CDR3 protein: CAWSSPDRREQYF
V gene: TRBV30
J gene: TRBJ2-7
clone size: -
D gene: TRBD1

CDR3 DNA: TGTGCCAGCAGCGTAGACCTTAGCGGGGGCGAGCAGTACTTC
CDR3 protein: CASSVDLSGGEQYF
V gene: TRBV9
J gene: TRBJ2-7
clone size: -
D gene: TRBD2

CDR3 DNA: TGCAGCGTTGAAGATAGGCGGCAGGGGCGCGGAAGCACAGATACGCAGTATTTT
CDR3 protein: CSVEDRRQGRGSTDTQYF
V gene: TRBV29-1
J gene: TRBJ2-3
clone size: -
D gene: -

CDR3 DNA: TGTGCCAGCAGCTTAGAACGAATCGGTGGTGAAAAACTGTTTTTT
CDR3 protein: CASSLERIGGEKLFF
V gene: TRBV11-2
J gene: TRBJ1-4
clone size: -
D gene: -

CDR3 DNA: TGTGCTAGTGGTCCCCGTTCCAACGGGTTCAACACTGAAGCTTTCTTT
CDR3 protein: CASGPRSNGFNTEAFF
V gene: TRBV12-5
J gene: TRBJ1-1
clone size: -
D gene: -

CDR3 DNA: TGTGCCAGCAGCTCCCCGACTAGCGGGGGGGTAGGTACGCAGTATTTT
CDR3 protein: CASSSPTSGGVGTQYF
V gene: TRBV11-2
J gene: TRBJ2-3
clone size: once
D gene: TRBD2

CDR3 DNA: TGCGCCAGCAGCTTGGCCCTCCCGGACAGCAAGAACACTGAAGCTTTCTTT
CDR3 protein: CASSLALPDSKNTEAFF
V gene: TRBV5-1
J gene: TRBJ1-1
clone size: -
D gene: -

CDR3 DNA: TGTGCCAGCAGCAAAGGTAATGGGGGGGCGACCAACTATGGCTACACCTTC
CDR3 protein: CASSKGNGGATNYGYTF
V gene: TRBV21-1
J gene: TRBJ1-2
clone size: -
D gene: -

CDR3 DNA: TGTGCCAGCAGCTTAGGGACATTCACAGATACGCAGTATTTT
CDR3 protein: CASSLGTFTDTQYF
V gene: TRBV5-6
J gene: TRBJ2-3
clone size: -
D gene: -

CDR3 DNA: TGTGCCAGCAGCCACCTGCCGGGGACAGGGGTTAACACTGAAGCTTTCTTT
CDR3 protein: CASSHLPGTGVNTEAFF
V gene: TRBV14
J gene: TRBJ1-1
clone size: -
D gene: TRBD1

CDR3 DNA: TGTGCCAGCAGCGCACTTTGGACAGGGGGCCAGGATGCCTACGAGCAGTACTTC
CDR3 protein: CASSALWTGGQDAYEQYF
V gene: TRBV11-2
J gene: TRBJ2-7
clone size: -
D gene: TRBD1

CDR3 DNA: TGTGCCAGCAGCCCCGAAAGAGGCGAAAAACTGTTTTTT
CDR3 protein: CASSPERGEKLFF
V gene: TRBV5-6
J gene: TRBJ1-4
clone size: -
D gene: -

CDR3 DNA: TGTGCCAGCAGCGAGTTGGACACTGAAGCTTTCTTT
CDR3 protein: CASSELDTEAFF
V gene: TRBV6-2/TRBV6-3
J gene: TRBJ1-1
clone size: -
D gene: -

CDR3 DNA: TGCGCCAGCAGCCCCCGCGGGGGCCCCAATGAGCAGTTCTTC
CDR3 protein: CASSPRGGPNEQFF
V gene: TRBV5-1
J gene: TRBJ2-1
clone size: -
D gene: -

CDR3 DNA: TGTGCCAGCCAGGGCAGGGGTGGCACAGATACGCAGTATTTT
CDR3 protein: CASQGRGGTDTQYF
V gene: TRBV6-5
J gene: TRBJ2-3
clone size: -
D gene: -